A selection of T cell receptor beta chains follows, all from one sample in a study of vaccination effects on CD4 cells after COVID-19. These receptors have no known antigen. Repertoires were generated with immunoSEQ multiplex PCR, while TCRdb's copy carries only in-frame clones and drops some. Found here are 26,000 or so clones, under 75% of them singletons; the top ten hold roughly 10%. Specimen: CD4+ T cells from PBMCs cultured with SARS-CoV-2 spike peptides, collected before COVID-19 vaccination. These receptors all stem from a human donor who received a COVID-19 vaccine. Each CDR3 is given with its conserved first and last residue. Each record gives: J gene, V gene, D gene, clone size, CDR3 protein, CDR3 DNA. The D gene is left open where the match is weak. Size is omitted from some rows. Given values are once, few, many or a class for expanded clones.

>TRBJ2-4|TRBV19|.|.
CASSSHWVGAKNIQYF
TGTGCCAGTAGTTCCCATTGGGTGGGAGCCAAAAACATTCAGTACTTC
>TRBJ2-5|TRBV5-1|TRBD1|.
CASSFQGEETQYF
TGCGCCAGCAGCTTTCAGGGGGAAGAGACCCAGTACTTC
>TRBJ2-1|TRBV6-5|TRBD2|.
CASSYGLAGGRQFF
TGTGCCAGCAGTTACGGTCTAGCGGGGGGGAGACAGTTCTTC
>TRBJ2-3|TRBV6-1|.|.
CASSEGPLTDTQYF
TGTGCCAGCAGTGAAGGACCCCTCACAGATACGCAGTATTTT
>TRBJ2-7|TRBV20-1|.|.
CSASLVRSGSYEQYF
TGCAGTGCTAGTTTAGTCCGTTCGGGGTCCTACGAGCAGTACTTC
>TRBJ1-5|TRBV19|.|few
CASSMTWGALQPQHF
TGTGCCAGTAGTATGACTTGGGGGGCTCTACAGCCCCAGCATTTT
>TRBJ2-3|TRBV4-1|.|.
CASSQDRAESGDTQYF
TGCGCCAGCAGCCAAGATCGGGCGGAGTCCGGAGATACGCAGTATTTT
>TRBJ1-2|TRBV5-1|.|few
CASSSSGTLNYGYTF
TGCGCCAGCAGCTCTAGCGGGACACTTAACTATGGCTACACCTTC
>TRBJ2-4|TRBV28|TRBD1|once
CASSSPGQGGNIQYF
TGTGCCAGCAGTTCCCCGGGACAGGGGGGAAACATTCAGTACTTC
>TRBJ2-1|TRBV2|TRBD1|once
CASTLGQGTGNEQFF
TGTGCCAGCACTCTGGGGCAGGGGACAGGGAATGAGCAGTTCTTC
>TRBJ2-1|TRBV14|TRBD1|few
CASSQIPGQGDNEQFF
TGTGCCAGCAGCCAAATCCCGGGACAGGGGGATAACGAGCAGTTCTTC
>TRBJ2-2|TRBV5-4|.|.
CASSPDAPGELFF
TGTGCCAGCAGCCCGGACGCCCCCGGGGAGCTGTTTTTT
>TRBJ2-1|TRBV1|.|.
CTSSHVGLANGNNEQFF
TGCACCAGCAGCCACGTGGGACTAGCCAACGGAAACAATGAGCAGTTCTTC
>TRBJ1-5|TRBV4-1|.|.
CASSQDPNNQPQHF
TGCGCCAGCAGCCAAGATCCCAATAATCAGCCCCAGCATTTT
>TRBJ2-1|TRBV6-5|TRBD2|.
CASMSGSRVNEQFF
TGTGCCAGCATGAGCGGGAGTAGGGTCAATGAGCAGTTCTTC
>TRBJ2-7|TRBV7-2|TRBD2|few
CASSAGTSGIYEQYF
TGTGCCAGCAGCGCCGGGACTAGCGGGATCTACGAGCAGTACTTC
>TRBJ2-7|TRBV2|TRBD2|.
CASSPERGPYEQYF
TGTGCCAGCAGCCCTGAGCGGGGTCCCTACGAGCAGTACTTC
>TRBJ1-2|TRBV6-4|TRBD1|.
CASSRDRLAVGYTF
TGTGCCAGCAGTCGGGACAGGCTGGCCGTCGGCTACACCTTC
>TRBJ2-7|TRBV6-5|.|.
CASSYSSAGSYEQYF
TGTGCCAGCAGTTACTCGAGTGCAGGATCCTACGAGCAGTACTTC
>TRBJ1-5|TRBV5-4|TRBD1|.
CASSLEGAQPQHF
TGTGCCAGCAGCTTGGAGGGGGCTCAGCCCCAGCATTTT
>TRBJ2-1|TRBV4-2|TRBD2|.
CASSQGGASGYHEQFF
TGTGCCAGCAGCCAAGGCGGCGCTAGCGGGTATCATGAGCAGTTCTTC
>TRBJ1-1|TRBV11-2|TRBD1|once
CAATGGIMNTEAFF
TGTGCTGCTACAGGGGGGATTATGAACACTGAAGCTTTCTTT
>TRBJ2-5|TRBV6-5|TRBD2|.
CASINSGGEETQYF
TGTGCCAGCATCAATAGCGGGGGGGAAGAGACCCAGTACTTC
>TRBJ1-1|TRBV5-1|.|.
CASSLDPGGTEAFF
TGCGCCAGCAGCTTGGACCCCGGGGGCACTGAAGCTTTCTTT
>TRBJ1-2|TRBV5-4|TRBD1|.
CASSPGQGFNYGYTF
TGTGCCAGCAGCCCGGGACAGGGGTTCAACTATGGCTACACCTTC
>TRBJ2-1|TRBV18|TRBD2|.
CASSPPGLAGHEQFF
TGTGCCAGCTCACCACCGGGACTAGCGGGCCATGAGCAGTTCTTC
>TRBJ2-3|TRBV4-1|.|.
CASSQAIVDTQYF
TGCGCCAGCAGCCAAGCCATCGTAGATACGCAGTATTTT
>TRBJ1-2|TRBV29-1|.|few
CSVGQGRGYGYTF
TGCAGCGTTGGTCAGGGGCGCGGGTATGGCTACACCTTC
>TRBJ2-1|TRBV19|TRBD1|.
CASRYAGTGINEQFF
TGTGCCAGTAGATATGCCGGGACAGGGATTAATGAGCAGTTCTTC
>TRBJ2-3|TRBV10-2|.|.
CASLLRGTDTQYF
TGCGCCAGTCTCCTCCGGGGCACAGATACGCAGTATTTT
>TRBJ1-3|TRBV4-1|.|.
CASSQDPVGRASGNTIYF
TGCGCCAGCAGCCAAGATCCCGTAGGCAGGGCCTCTGGAAACACCATATATTTT
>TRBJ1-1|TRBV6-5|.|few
CASSTWTESSTEAFF
TGTGCCAGCAGTACGTGGACAGAGAGTAGCACTGAAGCTTTCTTT
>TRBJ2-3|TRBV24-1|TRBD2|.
CATSMTSGGGTQYF
TGTGCCACCAGCATGACTAGCGGGGGAGGGACGCAGTATTTT
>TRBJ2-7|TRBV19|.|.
CASSQEGGQGLSYEQYF
TGTGCCAGTAGTCAGGAGGGGGGGCAGGGGCTCTCCTACGAGCAGTACTTC
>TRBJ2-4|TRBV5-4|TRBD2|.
CASSQGLAGEAKNIQYF
TGTGCCAGCAGCCAAGGACTAGCGGGAGAGGCCAAAAACATTCAGTACTTC
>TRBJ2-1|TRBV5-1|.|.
CASSLGVYLGGYEQFF
TGCGCCAGCAGCTTGGGGGTGTACTTGGGCGGCTATGAGCAGTTCTTC
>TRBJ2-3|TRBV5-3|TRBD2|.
CARSFPSSGGDTDTQYF
TGTGCCAGAAGCTTCCCCTCTAGCGGGGGGGACACAGATACGCAGTATTTT
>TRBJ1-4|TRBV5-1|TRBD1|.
CASSSGDRGEKLFF
TGCGCCAGCAGCTCCGGGGACAGGGGCGAAAAACTGTTTTTT
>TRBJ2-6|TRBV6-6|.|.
CASSPYSGANVLTF
TGTGCCAGCAGCCCCTACTCTGGGGCCAACGTCCTGACTTTC
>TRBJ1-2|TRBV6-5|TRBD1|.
CASSYTGGGYGYTF
TGTGCCAGCAGTTATACAGGGGGCGGCTATGGCTACACCTTC
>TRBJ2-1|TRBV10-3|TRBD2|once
CAISESGLLAAGGEQFF
TGTGCCATCAGTGAGTCGGGACTACTAGCGGCGGGCGGTGAGCAGTTCTTC
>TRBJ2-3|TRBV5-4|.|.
CASSMGPGDTQYF
TGTGCCAGCAGCATGGGGCCCGGAGATACGCAGTATTTT
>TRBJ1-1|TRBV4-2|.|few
CASSQDGGRPNTEAFF
TGTGCCAGCAGCCAAGATGGTGGGCGGCCGAACACTGAAGCTTTCTTT
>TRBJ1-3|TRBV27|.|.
CASSLFGPSSGNTIYF
TGTGCCAGCAGTTTATTTGGGCCGAGCTCTGGAAACACCATATATTTT
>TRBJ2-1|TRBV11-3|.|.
CASSYGGTSSYNEQFF
TGTGCCAGCAGCTATGGCGGGACGAGCTCCTACAATGAGCAGTTCTTC
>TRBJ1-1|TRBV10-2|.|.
CASRVMGTEAFF
TGCGCCAGCAGAGTCATGGGCACTGAAGCTTTCTTT
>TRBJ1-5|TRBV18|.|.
CASSPSLFQPQHF
TGTGCCAGCTCACCGTCGTTGTTTCAGCCCCAGCATTTT
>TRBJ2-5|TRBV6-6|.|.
CASSFTAGRQETQYF
TGTGCCAGCAGTTTCACTGCGGGCCGTCAAGAGACCCAGTACTTC
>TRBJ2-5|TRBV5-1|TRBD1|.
CASSEGQGRTQYF
TGCGCCAGCAGCGAAGGACAGGGGAGGACCCAGTACTTC